The source of this T cell receptor (beta chain) is a study of blood T cell repertoires in COVID-19. For the study at large: PBMCs, B-cell-depleted T cells, or T cells were the source of the cDNA or gDNA that made up the material.

Germline assignment: CDR1 SQVTM and CDR2 ANQGSEA. V lost 3 bases, J lost 8 bases, and 4 bases stayed unmatched. The CDR3 sequence is 12 residues long. Authors' methods: Nucleated cell number was recorded as an estimate derived from reference gene primer amplification. The data were produced by immunoSEQ multiplex PCR, yet TCRdb's version contains in-frame clones alone and is incomplete. The V and J calls and the clone size are those of that table, but D and trimming were determined from the DNA. The sample yields approximately 210,000 clones, approximately 84% seen once. Sequenced sample: peripheral blood. This chain connects TRBV29-1 to TRBJ2-1; 7 nucleotides line up with TRBD2. The TCR comes from a woman aged 50 to 60 with active or convalescent COVID-19. CDR3 coding DNA: TGCAGCGTTGATCGACTAGCCTATGAGCAGTTCTTC. It encodes CSVDRLAYEQFF.